This T cell receptor beta chain was sequenced for a study of T cells in Graves' hyperthyroidism and ophthalmopathy. The overall study: Staff took peripheral blood when the initial diagnosis was made, before any treatment began.

Germline assignment: CDR1 MNHNS and CDR2 SASEGT. The ends were cut back, 4 bases at V and 2 bases at J, with 15 bases in the middle. The CDR3 covers 15 residues. The investigators amplified TCR beta CDR3 regions from RNA transcripts. The HTBI primer set drove a first-round RT-PCR of the TCR CDR3. Each CDR3 protein is one row after TCRdb ran MiXCR on the multiplex PCR reads. The sample lists some 350,000 distinct CDR3 sequences; about 18% were seen once. Findings and limits, study-wide: In blood, most of the thyroid clonotypes expanded above 0.001 were also present. A median 6.5 months before onset, the model predicted ophthalmopathy.

The PBMCs were taken from over 9.5 ml of fresh peripheral blood. This clonotype was picked up many times. Its specificity is unknown. This rearrangement joins TRBV6-1 to TRBJ2-7; D could derive from TRBD1 or TRBD2 (5 bases each). Sequenced input: blood. This TCR was sampled from a young woman with Graves' hyperthyroidism. The DNA of the CDR3 is TGTGCCAGCAGTGTGGAGGACACCATTACCTACGAGCAGTACTTC. It codes for CASSVEDTITYEQYF.